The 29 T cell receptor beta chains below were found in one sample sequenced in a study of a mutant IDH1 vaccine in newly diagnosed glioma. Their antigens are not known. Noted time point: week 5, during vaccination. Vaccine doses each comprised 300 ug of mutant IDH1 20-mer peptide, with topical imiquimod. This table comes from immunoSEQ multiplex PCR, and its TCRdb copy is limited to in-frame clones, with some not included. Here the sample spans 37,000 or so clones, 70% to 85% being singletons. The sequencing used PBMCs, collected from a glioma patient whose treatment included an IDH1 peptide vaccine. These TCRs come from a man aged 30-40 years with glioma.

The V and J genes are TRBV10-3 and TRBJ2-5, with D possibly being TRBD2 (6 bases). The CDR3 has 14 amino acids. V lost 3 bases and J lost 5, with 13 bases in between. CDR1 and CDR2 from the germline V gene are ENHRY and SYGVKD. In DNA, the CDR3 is TGTGCCATCAGTGAAGGAGGGAATGGGGAGACCCAGTACTTC. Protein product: CAISEGGNGETQYF.

This CDR3 is CAWSGGDSDTQYF. The DNA of the CDR3 is TGTGCCTGGAGCGGGGGGGATTCAGATACGCAGTATTTT. This rearrangement joins TRBV30 to TRBJ2-3; 8 nucleotides line up with TRBD2. In germline, CDR1 is GTSNPN, CDR2 SVGIG (reference sequence). This CDR3 is 13 amino acids long. The V segment lost 3 bases and the J segment 4 bases; nucleotides outside the gene matches: 3. Based on the CDR3 plus reference TRBV30 and TRBJ2-3, the full variable domain is SQTIHQWPATLVQPVGSPLSLECTVEGTSNPNLYWYRQAAGRGLQLLFYSVGIGQISSEVPQNLSASRPQDRQFILSSKKLLLSDSGFYLCAWSGGDSDTQYFGPGTRLTVL.

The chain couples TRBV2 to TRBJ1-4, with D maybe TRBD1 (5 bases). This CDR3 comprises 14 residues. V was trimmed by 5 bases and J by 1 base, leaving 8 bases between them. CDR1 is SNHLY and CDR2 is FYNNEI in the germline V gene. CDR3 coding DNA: TGTGCCAGCAGTCCGACAGTAACTAATGAAAAACTGTTTTTT. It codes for CASSPTVTNEKLFF.

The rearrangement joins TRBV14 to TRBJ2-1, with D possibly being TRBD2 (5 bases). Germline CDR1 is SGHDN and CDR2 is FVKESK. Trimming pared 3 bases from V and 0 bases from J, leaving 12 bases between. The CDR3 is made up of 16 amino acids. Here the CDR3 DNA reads TGTGCCAGCAGCCAGACTACCGTGAGCTCCTACAATGAGCAGTTCTTC. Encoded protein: CASSQTTVSSYNEQFF.

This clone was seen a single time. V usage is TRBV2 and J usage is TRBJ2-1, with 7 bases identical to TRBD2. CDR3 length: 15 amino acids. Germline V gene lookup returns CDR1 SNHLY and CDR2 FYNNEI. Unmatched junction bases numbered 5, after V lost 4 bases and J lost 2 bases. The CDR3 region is CASSGGGSTYNEQFF. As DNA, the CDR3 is TGTGCCAGCAGTGGGGGAGGGAGTACCTACAATGAGCAGTTCTTC.

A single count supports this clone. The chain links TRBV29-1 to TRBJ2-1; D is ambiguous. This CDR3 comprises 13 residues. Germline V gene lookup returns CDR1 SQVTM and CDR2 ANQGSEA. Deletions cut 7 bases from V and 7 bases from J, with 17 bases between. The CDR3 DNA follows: TGCAGCGCCAAAAGGTTTACGGAAAATGAGCAGTTCTTC. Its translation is CSAKRFTENEQFF.

CDR3 region: CASSPTGGPNQPQHF. The CDR3 DNA is TGTGCCAGTAGTCCCACGGGGGGCCCCAATCAGCCCCAGCATTTT. The genes are TRBV19 and TRBJ1-5; tentative D call: TRBD1 (6 bases). The germline V gene has CDR1 LNHDA and CDR2 SQIVND (reference sequence). The CDR3 covers 15 residues. V was shortened by 5 bases and J by 3 bases, with 14 bases between the two germline ends.

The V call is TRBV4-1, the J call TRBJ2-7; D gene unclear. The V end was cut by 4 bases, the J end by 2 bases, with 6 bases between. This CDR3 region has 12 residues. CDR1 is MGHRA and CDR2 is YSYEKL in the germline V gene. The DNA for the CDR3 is TGCGCCAGCAGCCCGGGCCCCTACGAGCAGTACTTC. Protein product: CASSPGPYEQYF.

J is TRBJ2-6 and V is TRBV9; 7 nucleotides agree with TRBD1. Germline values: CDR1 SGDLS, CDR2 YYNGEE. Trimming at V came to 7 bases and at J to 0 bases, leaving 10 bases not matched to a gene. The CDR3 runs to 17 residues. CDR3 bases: TGTGCCAGCGGAACCGGGACAGAAGTCTCTGGGGCCAACGTCCTGACTTTC. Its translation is CASGTGTEVSGANVLTF.

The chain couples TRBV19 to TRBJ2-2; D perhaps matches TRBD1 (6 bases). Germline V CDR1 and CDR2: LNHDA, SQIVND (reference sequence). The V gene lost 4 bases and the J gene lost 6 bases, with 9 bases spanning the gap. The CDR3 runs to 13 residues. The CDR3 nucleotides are TGTGCCAGTAGTAGCAGGGGTTCCGGGGAGCTGTTTTTT. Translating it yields CASSSRGSGELFF.

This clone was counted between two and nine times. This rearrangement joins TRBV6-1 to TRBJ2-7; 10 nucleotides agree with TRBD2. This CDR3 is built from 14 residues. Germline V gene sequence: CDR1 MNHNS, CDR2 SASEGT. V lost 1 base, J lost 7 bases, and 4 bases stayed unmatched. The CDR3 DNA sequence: TGTGCCAGCAGTGAAGGTAGCGGGAGGATTGAGCAGTACTTC. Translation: CASSEGSGRIEQYF.

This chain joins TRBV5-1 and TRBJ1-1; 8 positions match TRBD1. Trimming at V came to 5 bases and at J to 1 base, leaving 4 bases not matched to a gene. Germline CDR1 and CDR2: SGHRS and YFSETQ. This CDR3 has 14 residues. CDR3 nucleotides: TGCGCCAGCAGTCCCGGGACAGGGAACACTGAAGCTTTCTTT. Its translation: CASSPGTGNTEAFF.

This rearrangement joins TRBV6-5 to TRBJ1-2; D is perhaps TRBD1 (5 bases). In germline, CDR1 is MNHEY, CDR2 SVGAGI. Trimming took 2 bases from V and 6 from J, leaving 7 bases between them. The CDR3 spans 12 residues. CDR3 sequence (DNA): TGTGCCAGCAGTTACGAGGGGCATGGCTACACCTTC. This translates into CASSYEGHGYTF.

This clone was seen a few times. The CDR3 DNA reads TGTGCCTGGAATACAGGAATGAACACTGAAGCTTTCTTT. This encodes CAWNTGMNTEAFF. The J gene is TRBJ1-1, the V gene TRBV30; a weak D match, TRBD1 (5 bases). V was shortened by 4 bases and J by 0 bases, with 9 bases between the two germline ends. The CDR3 is 13 amino acids. Germline CDR1 reads GTSNPN; CDR2 reads SVGIG (reference sequence). Looking up the rest from reference TRBV30 and TRBJ1-1 gives the full variable domain: SQTIHQWPATLVQPVGSPLSLECTVEGTSNPNLYWYRQAAGRGLQLLFYSVGIGQISSEVPQNLSASRPQDRQFILSSKKLLLSDSGFYLCAWNTGMNTEAFFGQGTRLTVV.

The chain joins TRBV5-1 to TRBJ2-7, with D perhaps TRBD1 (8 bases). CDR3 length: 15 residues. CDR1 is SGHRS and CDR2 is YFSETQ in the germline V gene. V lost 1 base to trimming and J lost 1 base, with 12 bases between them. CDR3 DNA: TGCGCCAGCAGCTTGACAGGGGGGGGTTCCTACGAGCAGTACTTC. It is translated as CASSLTGGGSYEQYF.

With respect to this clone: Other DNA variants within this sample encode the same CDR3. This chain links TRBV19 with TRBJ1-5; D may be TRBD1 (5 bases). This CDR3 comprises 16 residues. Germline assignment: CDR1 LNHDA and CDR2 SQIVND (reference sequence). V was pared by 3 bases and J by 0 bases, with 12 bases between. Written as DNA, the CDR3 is TGTGCCAGTAGTATTCGTGAGGGGTATAGCAATCAGCCCCAGCATTTT. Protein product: CASSIREGYSNQPQHF.

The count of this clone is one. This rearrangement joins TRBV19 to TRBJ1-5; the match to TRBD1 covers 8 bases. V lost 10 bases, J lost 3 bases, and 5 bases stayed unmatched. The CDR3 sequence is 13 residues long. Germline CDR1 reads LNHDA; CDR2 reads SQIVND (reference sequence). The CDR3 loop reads CAIGQGNNQPQHF. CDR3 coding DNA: TGTGCCATCGGACAGGGCAACAATCAGCCCCAGCATTTT.

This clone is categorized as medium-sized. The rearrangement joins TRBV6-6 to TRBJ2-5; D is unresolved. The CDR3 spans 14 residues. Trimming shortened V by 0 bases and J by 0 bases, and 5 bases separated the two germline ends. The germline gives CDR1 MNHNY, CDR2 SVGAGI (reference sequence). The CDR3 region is CASSYSQDQETQYF. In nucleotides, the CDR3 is TGTGCCAGCAGTTACTCCCAGGACCAAGAGACCCAGTACTTC.

CDR3 residues: CASSPTLATNEKLFF. CDR3 DNA: TGTGCCAGCAGTCCCACACTTGCAACTAATGAAAAACTGTTTTTT. This chain uses TRBV6-1 with TRBJ1-4; D gene uncertain. Germline CDR1 reads MNHNS; CDR2 reads SASEGT. Between the trimmed V and J ends, which lost 5 bases and 0 bases, there was a span of 10 bases. This CDR3 contains 15 residues.

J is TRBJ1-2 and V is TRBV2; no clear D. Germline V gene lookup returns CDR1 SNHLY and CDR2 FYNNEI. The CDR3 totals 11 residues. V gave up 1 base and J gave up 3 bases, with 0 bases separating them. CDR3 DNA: TGTGCCAGCAGTGAAGACTATGGCTACACCTTC. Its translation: CASSEDYGYTF.

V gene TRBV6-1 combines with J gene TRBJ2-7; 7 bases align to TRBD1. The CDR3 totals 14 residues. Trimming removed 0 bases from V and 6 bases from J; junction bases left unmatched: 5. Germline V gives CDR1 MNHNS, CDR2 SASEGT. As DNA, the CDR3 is TGTGCCAGCAGTGAAGCGGGGACAGTCTCCGAGCAGTACTTC. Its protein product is CASSEAGTVSEQYF.

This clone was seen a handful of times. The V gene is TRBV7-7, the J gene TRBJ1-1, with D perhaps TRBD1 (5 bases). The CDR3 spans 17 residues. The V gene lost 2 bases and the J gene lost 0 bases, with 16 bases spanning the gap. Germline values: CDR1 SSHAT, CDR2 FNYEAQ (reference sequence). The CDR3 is CASSLKWQGIMNTEAFF. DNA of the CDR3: TGTGCCAGCAGCTTAAAGTGGCAGGGTATAATGAACACTGAAGCTTTCTTT.

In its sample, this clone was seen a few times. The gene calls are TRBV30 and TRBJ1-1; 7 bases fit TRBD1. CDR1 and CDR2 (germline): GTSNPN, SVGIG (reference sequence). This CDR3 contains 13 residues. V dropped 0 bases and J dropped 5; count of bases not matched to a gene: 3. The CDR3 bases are TGTGCCTGGAGTGTCGACAGGGAGACTGAAGCTTTCTTT. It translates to CAWSVDRETEAFF.

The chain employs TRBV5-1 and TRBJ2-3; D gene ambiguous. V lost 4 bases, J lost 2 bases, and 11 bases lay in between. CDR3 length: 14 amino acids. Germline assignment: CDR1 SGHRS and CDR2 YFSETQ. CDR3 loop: CASSLSGDTDTQYF. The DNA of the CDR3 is TGCGCCAGCAGCCTGTCCGGAGACACAGATACGCAGTATTTT. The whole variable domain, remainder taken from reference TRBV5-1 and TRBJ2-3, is KAGVTQTPRYLIKTRGQQVTLSCSPISGHRSVSWYQQTPGQGLQFLFEYFSETQRNKGNFPGRFSGRQFSNSRSEMNVSTLELGDSALYLCASSLSGDTDTQYFGPGTRLTVL.

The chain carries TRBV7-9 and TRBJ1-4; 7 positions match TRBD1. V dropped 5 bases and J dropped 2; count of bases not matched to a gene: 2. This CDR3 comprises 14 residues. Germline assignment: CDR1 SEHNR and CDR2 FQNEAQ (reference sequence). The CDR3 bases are TGTGCCAGCAGCCCACAGGGGACTAATGAAAAACTGTTTTTT. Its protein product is CASSPQGTNEKLFF.

The CDR3 DNA follows: TGTGCCAGCAGCCAGTCGACAGGGGTTAATGAAAAACTGTTTTTT. This encodes CASSQSTGVNEKLFF. The V and J genes are TRBV7-7 and TRBJ1-4, with TRBD1 matching over 8 bases. The junction had 6 bases not matched to a gene; V was cut back by 5 bases and J by 4 bases. Germline loops: CDR1 SSHAT, CDR2 FNYEAQ (reference sequence). The length of the CDR3 is 15 residues.

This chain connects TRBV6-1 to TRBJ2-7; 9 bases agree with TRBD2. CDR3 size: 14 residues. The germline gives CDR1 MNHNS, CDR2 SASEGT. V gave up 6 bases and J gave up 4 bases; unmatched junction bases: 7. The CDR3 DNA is TGTGCCAGCAGCAATAGCGGGGGCGGGTACGAGCAGTACTTC. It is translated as CASSNSGGGYEQYF.

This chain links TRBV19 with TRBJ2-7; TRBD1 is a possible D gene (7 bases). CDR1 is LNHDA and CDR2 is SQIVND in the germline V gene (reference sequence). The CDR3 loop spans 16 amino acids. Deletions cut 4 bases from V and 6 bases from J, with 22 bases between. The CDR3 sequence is CASSTTAGQRVFEQYF. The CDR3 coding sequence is TGTGCCAGTAGTACAACTGCGGGACAGAGGGTATTCGAGCAGTACTTC. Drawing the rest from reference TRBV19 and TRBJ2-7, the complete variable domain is DGGITQSPKYLFRKEGQNVTLSCEQNLNHDAMYWYRQDPGQGLRLIYYSQIVNDFQKGDIAEGYSVSREKKESFPLTVTSAQKNPTAFYLCASSTTAGQRVFEQYFGPGTRLTVT.

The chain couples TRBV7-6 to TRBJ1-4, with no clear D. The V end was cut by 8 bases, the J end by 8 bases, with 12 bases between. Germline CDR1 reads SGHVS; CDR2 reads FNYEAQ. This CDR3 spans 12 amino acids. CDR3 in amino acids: CASSEGVEKLFF. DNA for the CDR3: TGTGCCAGCTCTGAAGGAGTGGAAAAACTGTTTTTT. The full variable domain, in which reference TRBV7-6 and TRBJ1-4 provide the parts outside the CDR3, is GAGVSQSPRYKVTKRGQDVALRCDPISGHVSLYWYRQALGQGPEFLTYFNYEAQQDKSGLPNDRFSAERPEGSISTLTIQRTEQRDSAMYRCASSEGVEKLFFGSGTQLSVL.